The 2 T cell receptor beta chains listed next were all sequenced from one sample in a study of OX40 agonist ivuxolimab in advanced cancers. The table came from immunoSEQ multiplex PCR; TCRdb's copy has only in-frame clones and leaves some out. The profile shows 80,000 or so clones, 80% to 95% of them singletons. Sequenced here: CD4+ or CD8+ T cells sorted from blood, sampled in a trial of the OX40 agonist ivuxolimab. The receptor source for this set is an adult with an advanced solid tumor such as melanoma, head and neck, liver or kidney cancer.

The chain is built from TRBV18 and TRBJ1-3; D gene uncertain. CDR3 size: 16 residues. The germline CDR1 and CDR2 sequences are KGHSH and LQKENI. V lost 0 bases and J lost 0, with 9 bases in between. Here the CDR3 DNA reads TGTGCCAGCTCACCACCGGTGACGAGCTCTGGAAACACCATATATTTT. This sequence encodes CASSPPVTSSGNTIYF.

The chain has TRBV23-1 and TRBJ2-7; D call uncertain. TRBV23-1 is given ORF status, its function remaining uncertain. This CDR3 has 17 residues. With 4 bases removed from V and 5 bases from J, the gap between germline ends came to 24 bases. CDR3 coding DNA: TGCGCCAGCAGTCCTGGGAACTTGAAAGCCCTTTTTAACGAGCAGTACTTC. Amino acid sequence: CASSPGNLKALFNEQYF.